This passage covers 27 T cell receptor beta chains from one sample sequenced in a study of beta chain features in type 1 diabetes. Whole-study findings and limits: Moderate yet significant TCRB CDR3 shortening was seen in Type 1 diabetes patients in all four CD4+ subsets.

These receptors have no identified antigens. The entirety of the isolated RNA underwent reverse transcription, so expressed TCRB transcripts were sequenced. This table comes from immunoSEQ multiplex PCR, and its TCRdb copy is limited to in-frame clones, with some not included. The sample holds 300,000 to 400,000 clones, approximately 10% seen once. The material sequenced was central memory CD4+ T cells from blood. These receptor sequences come from a man under 40 with type 1 diabetes.

This chain uses TRBV29-1 with TRBJ2-5; D not resolved. V was trimmed by 3 bases and J by 3 bases, leaving 8 bases between them. The CDR3 has 12 residues. CDR1 is SQVTM, CDR2 ANQGSEA, per germline. The CDR3 bases are TGCAGCGTTGATTTCACCGAAGAGACCCAGTACTTC. Its protein product is CSVDFTEETQYF. Supplemented by reference TRBV29-1 and TRBJ2-5, the full variable domain reads SAVISQKPSRDICQRGTSLTIQCQVDSQVTMMFWYRQQPGQSLTLIATANQGSEATYESGFVIDKFPISRPNLTFSTLTVSNMSPEDSSIYLCSVDFTEETQYFGPGTRLLVL.

This clone was found a few times. This chain joins TRBV27 and TRBJ1-1; 9 positions agree with TRBD1. The CDR3 has 12 amino acids. Germline lookup yields CDR1 MNHEY and CDR2 SMNVEV (reference sequence). V shed 6 bases and J 7 bases; nucleotides not matched to a gene: 3. Here the CDR3 reads CASRMTGGEAFF. In nucleotides, the CDR3 is TGTGCCAGCAGAATGACAGGGGGTGAAGCTTTCTTT.

The chain is built from TRBV7-2 and TRBJ2-5; possible D gene TRBD2, 5 bases. The CDR3 is made up of 13 amino acids. Germline CDR1 reads SGHTA; CDR2 reads FQGNSA. V lost 8 bases, J lost 3 bases, and 13 bases lay in between. The chain's CDR3 is CASGRTGKETQYF. The CDR3 coding sequence is TGTGCCAGCGGCCGGACTGGGAAAGAGACCCAGTACTTC.

V usage is TRBV19 and J usage is TRBJ2-3; the D is unclear. With 5 bases removed from V and 3 bases from J, the gap between germline ends came to 6 bases. CDR1 LNHDA and CDR2 SQIVND come from the germline V gene (reference sequence). The CDR3 contains 12 residues. CDR3 amino acids: CASSRRTDTQYF. The CDR3 bases are TGTGCCAGTAGTCGCCGGACAGATACGCAGTATTTT.

The chain joins TRBV29-1 to TRBJ1-5; the D is unclear. Germline V gene sequence: CDR1 SQVTM, CDR2 ANQGSEA. V gave up 7 bases and J gave up 7 bases, with 17 bases separating them. The CDR3 runs to 13 residues. The CDR3 spells CSALEDLGQPQHF. CDR3 DNA: TGCAGCGCTCTCGAGGATCTGGGACAGCCCCAGCATTTT. Complete variable domain (other parts from reference TRBV29-1 and TRBJ1-5): SAVISQKPSRDICQRGTSLTIQCQVDSQVTMMFWYRQQPGQSLTLIATANQGSEATYESGFVIDKFPISRPNLTFSTLTVSNMSPEDSSIYLCSALEDLGQPQHFGDGTRLSIL.

There are many counts of this clone. The chain combines TRBV10-3 with TRBJ2-1; TRBD2 agrees at 11 bases. Germline CDR1 reads ENHRY; CDR2 reads SYGVKD. This CDR3 spans 18 amino acids. The trim removed 3 bases at V and 1 base at J, leaving 8 bases unmatched. The CDR3 sequence is CAISDFSRTSGSYNEQFF. DNA for the CDR3: TGTGCCATCAGTGATTTTTCCAGGACTAGCGGGTCCTACAATGAGCAGTTCTTC.

In its sample, this clone was seen a few times. The sample contains more than one DNA sequence encoding this CDR3. The gene calls are TRBV5-1 and TRBJ1-5, with a weak D call TRBD1 (6 bases). The CDR3 spans 14 residues. The germline CDR1 and CDR2 sequences are SGHRS and YFSETQ. The V and J ends lost 4 bases and 4 bases respectively, with 12 bases between them. The CDR3 sequence is CASSPGQGNQPQHF. CDR3 nucleotides: TGCGCCAGCAGCCCGGGACAAGGGAATCAGCCCCAGCATTTT.

The chain recombines TRBV9 with TRBJ2-3, with D possibly being TRBD2 (5 bases). Germline values: CDR1 SGDLS, CDR2 YYNGEE. Trimming stripped 7 bases from V and 3 bases from J, with 12 bases between. This CDR3 region has 13 residues. CDR3 region: CASSGVGTDTQYF. The CDR3 DNA is TGTGCCAGCTCCGGGGTAGGGACAGATACGCAGTATTTT.

The CDR3 DNA follows: TGTGCCAGCCTTCCGGATAGCAATCAGCCCCAGCATTTT. Its translation: CASLPDSNQPQHF. The chain recombines TRBV2 with TRBJ1-5; D is undetermined. Trimming removed 8 bases at V and 0 bases at J, with 8 bases between. From germline, CDR1 is SNHLY and CDR2 FYNNEI. The length of the CDR3 is 13 residues.

This clone was counted only a few times. The CDR3 here is CASSPDLGGQETQYF. The CDR3 region has the DNA TGTGCCAGCAGCCCGGATCTAGGCGGACAAGAGACCCAGTACTTC. The gene calls are TRBV5-6 and TRBJ2-5; D is unclear. Germline V gene data show CDR1 as SGHDT and CDR2 as YYEEEE. This CDR3 has 15 residues. V lost 4 bases and J lost 2, with 15 bases in between.

This clone was seen at least ten times. The chain joins TRBV28 to TRBJ1-6, with D unresolved. V was clipped by 2 bases and J by 5 bases, with 7 bases between them. Germline lookup yields CDR1 MDHEN and CDR2 SYDVKM. The CDR3 contains 14 residues. The CDR3 loop reads CASSLAQNNSPLHF. In DNA, the CDR3 is TGTGCCAGCAGTTTAGCACAGAATAATTCACCCCTCCACTTT.

The chain is built from TRBV28 and TRBJ2-3; D is possibly TRBD1 or TRBD2 (5 bases each). CDR1 and CDR2 (germline): MDHEN, SYDVKM. The CDR3 spans 18 residues. V lost 2 bases to trimming and J lost 0 bases, with 18 bases between them. DNA of the CDR3: TGTGCCAGCAGTTTAGGAAGGGGTAGGACTGCTAGCACAGATACGCAGTATTTT. Translated, it gives CASSLGRGRTASTDTQYF.

The chain links TRBV5-1 to TRBJ2-1, with D perhaps matching TRBD1 (5 bases). Trimming removed 3 bases at V and 7 bases at J, with 14 bases between. Germline V gene data show CDR1 as SGHRS and CDR2 as YFSETQ. The CDR3 has 14 residues. The CDR3: CASSSDSRRNEQFF. Here the CDR3 DNA reads TGCGCCAGCAGCTCCGACAGTCGGAGAAATGAGCAGTTCTTC.

The chain couples TRBV19 to TRBJ1-6, with D unclear. The V end lost 7 bases, the J end lost 10 bases, and 17 bases lay between the germline ends. This CDR3 is 14 amino acids long. CDR1 LNHDA and CDR2 SQIVND come from the germline V gene (reference sequence). The CDR3 protein is CASTFAGSESPLHF. The CDR3 DNA sequence: TGTGCCAGTACTTTTGCCGGGTCGGAATCACCCCTCCACTTT.

The V gene is TRBV2, the J gene TRBJ1-2; D unclear. V gave up 7 bases and J gave up 3 bases, with 15 bases separating them. The CDR3 extends over 14 amino acids. Germline lookup yields CDR1 SNHLY and CDR2 FYNNEI. CDR3 nucleotides: TGTGCCAGCAAAGAAGGTAGGACGGACTATGGCTACACCTTC. Translating it yields CASKEGRTDYGYTF.

This clone has only a few counts. The rearrangement joins TRBV20-1 to TRBJ2-3; D gene ambiguous. V was clipped by 6 bases and J by 9 bases, with 13 bases between them. The germline V gene has CDR1 DFQATT and CDR2 SNEGSKA (reference sequence). The CDR3 is 11 amino acids. The CDR3 coding sequence is TGCAGTGCCAAACACGGTGAGACGCAGTATTTT. The encoded protein is CSAKHGETQYF.

This clone was observed a few times. Other DNA sequences in the sample encode the same CDR3. This sequence joins TRBV2 and TRBJ1-1; D may be TRBD1 (5 bases). Germline V CDR1 and CDR2: SNHLY, FYNNEI. The V end lost 7 bases, the J end lost 1 base, and 10 bases lay between the germline ends. The CDR3 consists of 13 residues. For the CDR3, the DNA is TGTGCCAGCACCCCGGACACGAACACTGAAGCTTTCTTT. As protein: CASTPDTNTEAFF.

The rearrangement joins TRBV27 to TRBJ1-2, with D possibly matching TRBD1 (6 bases). The V gene's germline CDR1 is MNHEY and CDR2 SMNVEV (reference sequence). V was cut by 4 bases and J by 5 bases, with 23 bases left in between. This CDR3 is 17 amino acids long. This CDR3 is CASSSGSGAHSRYGYTF. As DNA, the CDR3 is TGTGCCAGCAGTTCCGGGTCAGGGGCTCATTCTCGGTATGGCTACACCTTC.

This clone has a handful of counts. The chain is built from TRBV10-3 and TRBJ2-1, with 12 bases matching TRBD1. This CDR3 is built from 13 residues. V lost 10 bases and J lost 6; bases outside the gene matches: 4. Per the germline V gene, CDR1 is ENHRY and CDR2 is SYGVKD. The CDR3 loop reads CATGDRGPNEQFF. CDR3 coding DNA: TGTGCCACCGGGGACAGGGGGCCCAATGAGCAGTTCTTC.

This clone was detected only a few times. The rearrangement uses TRBV6-5 and TRBJ1-3; no firm D call. The CDR3 extends over 15 amino acids. Germline CDR1 and CDR2: MNHEY and SVGAGI. Trimming removed 0 bases from V and 2 bases from J, with 8 bases in between. In DNA, the CDR3 is TGTGCCAGCAGTTACTCCCCACGGGCTGGAAACACCATATATTTT. Amino acid sequence: CASSYSPRAGNTIYF.

V gene TRBV7-8 combines with J gene TRBJ1-1; D is possibly TRBD1 (5 bases). Germline V gene lookup returns CDR1 SGHVS and CDR2 FQNEAQ. This CDR3 comprises 12 residues. V gave up 11 bases and J gave up 1 base, with 11 bases separating them. The chain's CDR3 is CAALRGNTEAFF. In nucleotides, the CDR3 is TGTGCCGCCCTGAGGGGGAACACTGAAGCTTTCTTT.

The sample holds a few counts of this clone. The chain couples TRBV6-6 to TRBJ2-5; TRBD1 matches at 7 bases. Germline assignment: CDR1 MNHNY and CDR2 SVGAGI (reference sequence). V shed 5 bases and J 5 bases; nucleotides not matched to a gene: 5. This CDR3 contains 13 residues. DNA for the CDR3: TGTGCCAGCAGTCGAGGGGGCCGGGAGACCCAGTACTTC. Protein: CASSRGGRETQYF.

The sample holds a few counts of this clone. The chain joins TRBV2 to TRBJ2-4, with 11 bases aligning to TRBD2. This CDR3 region has 17 residues. V lost 2 bases and J lost 1; bases outside the gene matches: 4. CDR1 is SNHLY, CDR2 FYNNEI, per germline. CDR3 amino acids: CASSEFLAGGAKNIQYF. The CDR3 DNA sequence: TGTGCCAGCAGTGAATTTCTAGCGGGGGGCGCCAAAAACATTCAGTACTTC.

This chain connects TRBV6-4 to TRBJ2-5; 10 bases are shared with TRBD1. Germline V gene data show CDR1 as MRHNA and CDR2 as SNTAGT. CDR3 length: 16 residues. The junction had 5 bases not matched to a gene; V was cut back by 4 bases and J by 0 bases. The chain's CDR3 is CASSAPGQGYQETQYF. The DNA for the CDR3 is TGTGCCAGCAGTGCCCCGGGACAGGGGTACCAAGAGACCCAGTACTTC.

As regards this clone: The same CDR3 can be traced to other DNA sequences in this sample. This rearrangement joins TRBV28 to TRBJ2-7, with a tentative D call TRBD2 (5 bases). V was cut by 3 bases and J by 2 bases, with 5 bases left in between. The CDR3 is 12 amino acids. In germline, CDR1 is MDHEN, CDR2 SYDVKM. CDR3 residues: CASSLRAYEQYF. The CDR3 nucleotides read TGTGCCAGCAGTTTGCGGGCCTACGAGCAGTACTTC.

This clone turned up a few times. This chain connects TRBV5-6 to TRBJ1-6; possibly TRBD1 for D (5 bases). CDR1 and CDR2 from the germline V gene are SGHDT and YYEEEE. Between the trimmed V and J ends, which lost 0 bases and 8 bases, there was a span of 9 bases. This CDR3 has 14 residues. The CDR3 DNA sequence: TGTGCCAGCAGCTTGGATTGGGGGTATTCACCCCTCCACTTT. Translation: CASSLDWGYSPLHF.

This clone was counted a few times. The V gene is TRBV7-2, the J gene TRBJ2-1; tentative D call: TRBD2 (5 bases). The CDR3 has 14 amino acids. CDR1 is SGHTA, CDR2 FQGNSA, per germline. Trimming removed 1 base from V and 3 bases from J, with 7 bases in between. CDR3 sequence reads: CASSLVGDYNEQFF. The DNA of the CDR3 is TGTGCCAGCAGCTTAGTCGGGGACTACAATGAGCAGTTCTTC.